This record covers a single T cell receptor beta chain. The antigen this receptor binds is unknown. Base quality data are lacking; no much larger clone is found one base away. Peripheral blood CD8+ and CD4+ T cells from healthy donors, Susac syndrome patients and multiple sclerosis patients were profiled by high-throughput TCR beta sequencing. The Susac syndrome patients fulfilled recently defined diagnostic criteria for either definite or probable disease. Bulk CD8+ and CD4+ T cells were purified by magnetic negative isolation, whereas CD8+ TEMRA cells were enriched by FACS. Blood was collected in EDTA tubes and processed within 24 hours, with PBMCs isolated through density gradient centrifugation. PBMCs intended for TCR sequencing were cryopreserved in liquid nitrogen and thawed later in a water bath at 37 degrees C. A purity of at least 90% was achieved for sorted or isolated CD4+, CD8+ and CD8+ TEMRA cells.

The record originates from a study of CD8 T cells in Susac syndrome (dated by TCRdb to between 2018 and 2020). For context, the study as a whole: Among the sequenced Susac syndrome patients, six had clinically active disease and roughly eight were in clinical remission. Susac syndrome patients were therapy-naive, on corticosteroids (some also receiving IVIg), or on IVIg alone at blood withdrawal. Repertoire sequencing was used to test whether CD8+ T cell activation and differentiation in Susac syndrome was antigen driven. The study compared CD8+ T cell repertoire clonality among over ten healthy donors, some 14 Susac syndrome patients and 15 multiple sclerosis patients.

For this chain, trimming is 7 bases at the V end and 2 bases at the J end, and the number of junction bases without a gene match is 6. The CDR3 goes from the cysteine to the phenylalanine over 14 residues. Only CDR3 DNA remains: 42 bases, in frame from the first base. Reading the germline V gene (reference sequence) gives CDR1 PRHDT and CDR2 FYEKMQ. What the research found in general, with its limitations: Roughly 15 and five Susac-specific public clones were found in the total CD8+ and CD8+ TEMRA repertoires, respectively. Susac syndrome CD8+ repertoires showed clonal expansion, highest in CD8+ TEMRA cells and greater in clinically active than remitting patients. The number of individuals in the TCR sequencing and HLA analysis was acknowledged as relatively small.

RNA was extracted using the RNeasy kit, and roughly 0.5 to 1 ug of the RNA was reverse transcribed with random hexamers. TCR beta CDR3 regions were amplified with the immunoSEQ multiplex PCR assay covering 54 Vbeta and 13 Jbeta segments. Bias from PCR amplification was corrected by using a synthetic template baseline for primer optimization and for computational correction. The paper's data handling went like this. Reads were assigned to V, D and J genes according to IMGT and analyzed in immunoSEQ Analyzer, with only productive sequences retained. Clonality was computed as one minus Shannon entropy normalized by log2 of the number of productive unique sequences. For each patient and control, public and private clones were evaluated among the 100 most prevalent clones. Susac-specific clones were defined as absent from healthy and MS cohorts, 850 to 1,300 published viral clones and other ImmuneACCESS disease sequences. TCRdb reworked the public reads: Q25 trimming with fastp, MiXCR clone assembly, productive beta chains retained. Records with the same CDR3 protein are collapsed into one entry carrying the most frequent genes and DNA. These V and J calls rely on TCRdb rather than the paper's analysis. The sample table shows about 53,000 distinct CDR3 sequences, and 95% are seen once. The ten largest clones represent 0.75% of the sample.

The V and J genes are TRBV13 and TRBJ2-5; the central 8 bases match TRBD2. The sample comprised CD8+ T cells from PBMCs. The sequence was obtained from a human donor with Susac syndrome. CDR3 reads: CASTPGGTQETQYF. At the DNA level, the sequence is TGTGCCAGCACCCCGGGGGGGACACAAGAGACCCAGTACTTC. The CDR3, completed at both ends by the reference TRBV13 and TRBJ2-5 genes, gives the full variable domain AAGVIQSPRHLIKEKRETATLKCYPIPRHDTVYWYQQGPGQDPQFLISFYEKMQSDKGSIPDRFSAQQFSDYHSELNMSSLELGDSALYFCASTPGGTQETQYFGPGTRLLVL.